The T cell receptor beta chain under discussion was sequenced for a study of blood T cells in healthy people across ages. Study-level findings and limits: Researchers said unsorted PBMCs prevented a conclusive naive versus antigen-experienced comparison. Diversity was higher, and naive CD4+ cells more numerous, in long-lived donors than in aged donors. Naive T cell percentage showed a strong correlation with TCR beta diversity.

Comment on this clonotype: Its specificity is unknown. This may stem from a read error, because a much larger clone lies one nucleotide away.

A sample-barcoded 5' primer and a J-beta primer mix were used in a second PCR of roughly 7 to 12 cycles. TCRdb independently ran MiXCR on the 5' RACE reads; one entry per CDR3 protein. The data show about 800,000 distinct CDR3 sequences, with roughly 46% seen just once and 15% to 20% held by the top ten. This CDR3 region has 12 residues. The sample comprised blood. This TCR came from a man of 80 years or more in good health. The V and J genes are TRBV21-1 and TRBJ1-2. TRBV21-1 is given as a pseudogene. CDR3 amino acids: CASSNSNCGYTF. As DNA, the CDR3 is TGTGCCAGCAGCAATTCGAACTGTGGCTACACCTTC.